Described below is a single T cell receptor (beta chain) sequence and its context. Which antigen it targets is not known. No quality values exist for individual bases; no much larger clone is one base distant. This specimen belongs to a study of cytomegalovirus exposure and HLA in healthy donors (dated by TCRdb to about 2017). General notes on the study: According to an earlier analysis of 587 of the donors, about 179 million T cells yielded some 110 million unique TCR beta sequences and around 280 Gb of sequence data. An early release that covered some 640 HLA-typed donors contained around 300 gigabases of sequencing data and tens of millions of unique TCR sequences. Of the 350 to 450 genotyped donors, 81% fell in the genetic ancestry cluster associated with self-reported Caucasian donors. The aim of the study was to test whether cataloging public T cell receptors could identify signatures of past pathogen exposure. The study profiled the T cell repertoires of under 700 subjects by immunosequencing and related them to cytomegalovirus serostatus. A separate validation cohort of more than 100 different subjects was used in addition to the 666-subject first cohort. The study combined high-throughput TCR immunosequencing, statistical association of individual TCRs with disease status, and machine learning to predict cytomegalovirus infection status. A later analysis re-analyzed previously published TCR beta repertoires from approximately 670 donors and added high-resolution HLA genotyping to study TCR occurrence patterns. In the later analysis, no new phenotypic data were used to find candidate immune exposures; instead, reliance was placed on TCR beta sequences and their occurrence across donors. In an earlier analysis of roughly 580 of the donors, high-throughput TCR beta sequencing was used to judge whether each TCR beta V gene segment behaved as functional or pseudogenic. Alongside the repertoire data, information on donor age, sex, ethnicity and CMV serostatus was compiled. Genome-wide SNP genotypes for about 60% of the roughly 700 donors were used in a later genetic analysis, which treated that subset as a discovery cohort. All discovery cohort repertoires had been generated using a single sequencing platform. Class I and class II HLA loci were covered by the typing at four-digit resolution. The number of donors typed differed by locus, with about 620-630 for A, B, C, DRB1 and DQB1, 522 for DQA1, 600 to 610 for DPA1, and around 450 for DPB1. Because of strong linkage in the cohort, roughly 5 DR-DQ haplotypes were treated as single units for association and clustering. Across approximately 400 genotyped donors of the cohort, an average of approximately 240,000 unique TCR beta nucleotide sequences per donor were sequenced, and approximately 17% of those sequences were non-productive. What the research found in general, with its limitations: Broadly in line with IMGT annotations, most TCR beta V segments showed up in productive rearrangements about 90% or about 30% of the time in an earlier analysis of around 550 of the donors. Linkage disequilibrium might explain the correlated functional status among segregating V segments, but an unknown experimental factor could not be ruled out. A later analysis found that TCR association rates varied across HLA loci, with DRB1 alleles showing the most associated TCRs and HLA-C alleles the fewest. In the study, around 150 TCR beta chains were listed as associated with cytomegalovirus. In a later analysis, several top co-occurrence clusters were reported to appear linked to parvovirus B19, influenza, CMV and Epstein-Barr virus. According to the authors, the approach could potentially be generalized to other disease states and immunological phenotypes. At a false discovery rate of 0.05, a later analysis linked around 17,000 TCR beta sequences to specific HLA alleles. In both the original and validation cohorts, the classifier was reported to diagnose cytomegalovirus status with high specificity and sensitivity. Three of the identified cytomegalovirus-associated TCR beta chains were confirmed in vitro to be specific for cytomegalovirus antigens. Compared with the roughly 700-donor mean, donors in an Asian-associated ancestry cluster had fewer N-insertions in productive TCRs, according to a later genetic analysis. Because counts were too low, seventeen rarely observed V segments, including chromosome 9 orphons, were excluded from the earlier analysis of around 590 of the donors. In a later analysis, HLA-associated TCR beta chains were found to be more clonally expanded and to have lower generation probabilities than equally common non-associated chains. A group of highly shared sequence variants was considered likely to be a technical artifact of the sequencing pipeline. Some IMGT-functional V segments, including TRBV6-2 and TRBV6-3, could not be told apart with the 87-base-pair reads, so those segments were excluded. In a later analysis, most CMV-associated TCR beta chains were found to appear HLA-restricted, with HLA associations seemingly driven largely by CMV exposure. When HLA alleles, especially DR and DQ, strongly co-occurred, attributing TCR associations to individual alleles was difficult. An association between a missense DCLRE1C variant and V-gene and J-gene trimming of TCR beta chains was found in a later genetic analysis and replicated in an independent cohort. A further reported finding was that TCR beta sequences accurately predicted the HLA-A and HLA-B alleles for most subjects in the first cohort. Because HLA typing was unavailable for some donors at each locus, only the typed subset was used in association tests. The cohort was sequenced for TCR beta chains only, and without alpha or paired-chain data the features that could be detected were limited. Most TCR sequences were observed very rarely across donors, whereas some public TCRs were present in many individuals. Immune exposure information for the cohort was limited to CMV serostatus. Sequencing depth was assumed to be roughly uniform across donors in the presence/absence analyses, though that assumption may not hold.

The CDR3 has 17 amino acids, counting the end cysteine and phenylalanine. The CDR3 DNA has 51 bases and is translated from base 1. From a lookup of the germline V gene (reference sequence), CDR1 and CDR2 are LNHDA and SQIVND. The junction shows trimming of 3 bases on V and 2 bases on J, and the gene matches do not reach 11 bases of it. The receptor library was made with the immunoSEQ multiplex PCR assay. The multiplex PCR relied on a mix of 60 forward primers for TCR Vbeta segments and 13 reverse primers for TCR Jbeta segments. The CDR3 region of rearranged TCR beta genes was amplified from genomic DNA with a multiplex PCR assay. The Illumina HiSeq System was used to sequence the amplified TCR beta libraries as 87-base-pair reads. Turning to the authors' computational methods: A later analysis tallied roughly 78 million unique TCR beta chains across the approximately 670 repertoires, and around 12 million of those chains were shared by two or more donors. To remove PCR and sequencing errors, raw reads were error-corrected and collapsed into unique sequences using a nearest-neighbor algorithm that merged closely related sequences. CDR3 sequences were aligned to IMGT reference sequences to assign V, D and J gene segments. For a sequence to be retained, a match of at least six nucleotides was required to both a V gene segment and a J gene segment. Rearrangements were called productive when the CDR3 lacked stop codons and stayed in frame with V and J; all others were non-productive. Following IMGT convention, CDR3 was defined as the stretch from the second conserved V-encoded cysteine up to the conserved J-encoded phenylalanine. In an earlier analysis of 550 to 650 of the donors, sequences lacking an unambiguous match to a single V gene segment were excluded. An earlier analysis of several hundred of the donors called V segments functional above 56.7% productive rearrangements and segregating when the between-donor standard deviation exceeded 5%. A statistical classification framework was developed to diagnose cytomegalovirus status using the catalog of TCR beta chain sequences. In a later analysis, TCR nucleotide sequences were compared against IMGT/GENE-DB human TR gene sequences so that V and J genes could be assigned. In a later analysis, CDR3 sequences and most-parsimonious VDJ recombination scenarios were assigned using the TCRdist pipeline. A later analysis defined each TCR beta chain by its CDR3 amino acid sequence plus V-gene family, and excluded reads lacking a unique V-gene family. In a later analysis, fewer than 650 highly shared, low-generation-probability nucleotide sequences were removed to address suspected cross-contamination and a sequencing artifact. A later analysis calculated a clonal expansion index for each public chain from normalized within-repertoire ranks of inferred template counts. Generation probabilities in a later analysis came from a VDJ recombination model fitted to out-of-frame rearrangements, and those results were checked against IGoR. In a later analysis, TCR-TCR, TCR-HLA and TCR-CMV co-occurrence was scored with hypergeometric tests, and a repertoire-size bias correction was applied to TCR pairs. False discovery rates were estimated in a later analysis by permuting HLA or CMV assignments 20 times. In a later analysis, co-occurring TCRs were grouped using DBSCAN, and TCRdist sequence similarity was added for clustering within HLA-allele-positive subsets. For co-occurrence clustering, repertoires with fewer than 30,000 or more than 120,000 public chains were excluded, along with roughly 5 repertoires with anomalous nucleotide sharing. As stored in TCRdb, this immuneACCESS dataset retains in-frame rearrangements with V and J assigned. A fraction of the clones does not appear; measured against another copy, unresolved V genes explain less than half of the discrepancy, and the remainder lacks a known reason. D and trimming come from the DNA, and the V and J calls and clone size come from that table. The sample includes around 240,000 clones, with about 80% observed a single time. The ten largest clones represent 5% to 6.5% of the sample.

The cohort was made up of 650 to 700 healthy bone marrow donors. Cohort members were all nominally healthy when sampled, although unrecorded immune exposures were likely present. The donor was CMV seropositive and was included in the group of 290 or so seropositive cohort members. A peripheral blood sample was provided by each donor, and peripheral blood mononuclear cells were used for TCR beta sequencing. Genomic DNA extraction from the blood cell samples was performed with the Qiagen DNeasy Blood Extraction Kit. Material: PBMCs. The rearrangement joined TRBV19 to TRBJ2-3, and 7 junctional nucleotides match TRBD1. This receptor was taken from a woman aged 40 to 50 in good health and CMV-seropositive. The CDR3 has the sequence CASSIPSTGSFTDTQYF. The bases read TGTGCCAGTAGTATCCCATCGACAGGGTCTTTCACAGATACGCAGTATTTT.